This entry features one TCR beta chain sequence. CDR1 GTSNPN and CDR2 SVGIG come from the germline V gene (reference sequence). CDR3 length equals 15 residues. Trimming took off 2 bases at V and 6 bases at J, with 17 bases between the two ends. The data derive from a study of blood T cell repertoires in COVID-19. Study context: PBMCs, B-cell-depleted T cells, or T cells provided the cDNA or gDNA that made up the material.

In the original analysis: Amplification with reference gene primers provided the estimates of nucleated cell counts. Clones were read by immunoSEQ multiplex PCR, and TCRdb kept only the in-frame ones, dropping some. That table gives V, J and clone size, and the DNA gave D and trimming. The sample records approximately 85,000 clones, 89% being singletons. The clonotype originates from a middle-aged man with acute or convalescent COVID-19. The V call is TRBV30, the J call TRBJ1-5; possible D gene TRBD1, 5 bases. Sequencing was done on a sample of peripheral blood. The CDR3: CAWSSQGGGGQPQHF. The CDR3 DNA sequence: TGTGCCTGGAGTTCCCAGGGCGGGGGAGGTCAGCCCCAGCATTTT.